This T cell receptor beta chain came from a study of shared clonotypes between healthy human individuals. Germline V gene lookup returns CDR1 MNHEY and CDR2 SMNVEV (reference sequence). The CDR3 has 15 residues. V gave up 5 bases and J gave up 5 bases; unmatched junction bases: 3. Produced via immunoSEQ multiplex PCR; TCRdb's table is partial and in-frame only. Among millions of clones listed, about 95% were seen once. Terminally differentiated effector memory CD45RA+ cells were excluded by CCR7 positive selection of CD45RO-negative cells. To note about this clone: Antigen specificity is unknown.

Study-wide results and limits: Specimens sampled were limited to blood, with tissue repertoires likely differing.

The receptor was derived from a man younger than 35 in good health. The chain uses TRBV27 and TRBJ2-1, with 13 bases that match TRBD2. The specimen was naive CD8+ T cells sorted from blood. CDR3: CASSQGLAGHNEQFF. The CDR3 DNA is TGTGCCAGCAGTCAGGGACTAGCGGGACACAATGAGCAGTTCTTC.